The 10 T cell receptor beta chains given below trace back to one sample, sequenced in a study of regulatory T cells in long-lasting Graves disease. The time point here: newly diagnosed GD, antithyroid drugs for less than 3 months. Preparation of the TCR library used RNA extracted from PBMCs. HTBI primers from iRepertoire and Arm-PCR of CDR3 regions yielded the TCR beta libraries. In TCRdb, the multiplex PCR reads were re-called with MiXCR into one record per CDR3 protein. The data hold 350,000 to 550,000 distinct CDR3 sequences, with under 15% observed a single time. This same sample was also taken into another study, of T cells in Graves' hyperthyroidism and ophthalmopathy.

The sequences come from peripheral blood mononuclear cells (PBMCs), collected at new diagnosis, from a patient treated with antithyroid drugs. These receptors originate from a woman aged 25 to 39 with Graves disease.

This clonotype was detected many times. The rearrangement uses TRBV6-1 and TRBJ2-7; 11 bases are shared with TRBD2. V was clipped by 7 bases and J by 1 base; unmatched bases: 6. CDR1 MNHNS and CDR2 SASEGT come from the germline V gene. This CDR3 contains 15 residues. CDR3 nucleotide sequence: TGTGCCAGCACGTCTAGCGGGGGGTCGTCCTACGAGCAGTACTTC. It specifies CASTSSGGSSYEQYF.

The chain has TRBV5-1 and TRBJ2-5; TRBD2 is a possible D gene (6 bases). Germline CDR1 reads SGHRS; CDR2 reads YFSETQ. Trimming removed 4 bases at V and 1 base at J, with 11 bases between. The CDR3 extends over 14 amino acids. DNA of the CDR3: TGCGCCAGCAGCCCGGCGGGACTCCAAGAGACCCAGTACTTC. Residues: CASSPAGLQETQYF.

This clonotype has ten or more counts. A read error may explain this, as a much larger clone is one base away. Written as DNA, the CDR3 is TGTGCCAGCAGCCCTACCGGGGGCTCCTACAAGCAGTACTTC. This encodes CASSPTGGSYKQYF. The V gene is TRBV7-3, the J gene TRBJ2-7, with D perhaps assigned TRBD1 or TRBD2 (6 bases each). The CDR3 spans 14 residues. The V gene's germline CDR1 is SGHTA and CDR2 FQGTGA.

A few counts support this clonotype. The chain uses TRBV7-9 and TRBJ2-1; D not certain. The CDR3 spans 14 residues. V lost 2 bases, J lost 10 bases, and 15 bases lay in between. CDR1 SEHNR and CDR2 FQNEAQ come from the germline V gene (reference sequence). The CDR3 DNA sequence: TGTGCCAGCAGCTTACTATCGGCCTCCTACGAGCAGTTCTTC. It codes for CASSLLSASYEQFF. Drawing the rest from reference TRBV7-9 and TRBJ2-1, the complete variable domain is DTGVSQNPRHKITKRGQNVTFRCDPISEHNRLYWYRQTLGQGPEFLTYFQNEAQLEKSRLLSDRFSAERPKGSFSTLEIQRTEQGDSAMYLCASSLLSASYEQFFGPGTRLTVL.

In this sample, this clonotype turned up a few times. The chain combines TRBV9 with TRBJ2-2, with a tentative D call TRBD2 (6 bases). The CDR3 consists of 16 residues. The V end was cut by 0 bases, the J end by 5 bases, with 14 bases between. Germline V gives CDR1 SGDLS, CDR2 YYNGEE. The chain's CDR3 is CASSVGEAPHTGELFF. In DNA form, the CDR3 reads TGTGCCAGCAGCGTAGGGGAGGCCCCGCATACCGGGGAGCTGTTTTTT.

The V call is TRBV11-2, the J call TRBJ2-2, with 10 bases aligning to TRBD1. V dropped 5 bases and J dropped 5; count of bases not matched to a gene: 14. The CDR3 is 18 residues long. Per germline, CDR1 SGHAT and CDR2 FQNNGV. The CDR3 is CASSAHLRGTGATGELFF. CDR3 DNA sequence: TGTGCCAGCAGCGCCCACCTCCGGGGGACAGGGGCGACCGGGGAGCTGTTTTTT.

In its sample, this clonotype was seen a few times. The chain joins TRBV7-9 to TRBJ2-5; 9 positions agree with TRBD2. From germline, CDR1 is SEHNR and CDR2 FQNEAQ (reference sequence). V dropped 1 base and J dropped 3; count of bases not matched to a gene: 3. This CDR3 has 15 residues. In DNA, the CDR3 is TGTGCCAGCAGCTTAGTTCTAGCGGGAAAAGAGACCCAGTACTTC. It is translated as CASSLVLAGKETQYF.

This chain links TRBV3-1 with TRBJ1-2; weak D call: TRBD1 (6 bases). The CDR3 runs to 12 residues. Germline CDR1 is LGHDT and CDR2 is YNNKEL (reference sequence). The V end was cut by 4 bases, the J end by 7 bases, with 10 bases between. CDR3 sequence: CASSPGASGYTF. The CDR3 DNA sequence: TGTGCCAGCAGCCCGGGGGCGTCTGGCTACACCTTC.

This clonotype was seen ten or more times. The rearrangement links TRBV27 to TRBJ2-3; D might be TRBD1 (6 bases). Trimming left V 3 bases short and J 5 bases short, with 12 bases between. The V gene's germline CDR1 is MNHEY and CDR2 SMNVEV (reference sequence). The CDR3 is 14 amino acids. As DNA, the CDR3 is TGTGCCAGCAGTTTCAGGGGCGCGGGAGATACGCAGTATTTT. Translating gives CASSFRGAGDTQYF.

The rearrangement uses TRBV7-8 and TRBJ1-6; no firm D call. CDR1 is SGHVS, CDR2 FQNEAQ, per germline. The ends were cut back, 5 bases at V and 7 bases at J, with 9 bases in the middle. This CDR3 spans 13 amino acids. CDR3 sequence reads: CASSLQQNSPLHF. CDR3 coding DNA: TGTGCCAGCAGCCTACAACAGAATTCACCCCTCCACTTT.